Included here is one TCR beta chain sequence, with context. No antigen is known for it. No much larger clone exists at a distance of one base, and base qualities are not known. The CDR3 runs 15 amino acids, cysteine and phenylalanine included. The only DNA kept is the CDR3, 45 bases in frame from the first base. V and J lose 1 base and 7 bases, and a span of 13 bases separates them. The germline V gene (reference sequence) specifies SEHNR as CDR1 and FQNEAQ as CDR2. These data belong to a study of T cell changes during pregnancy in multiple sclerosis (dated by TCRdb to about 2019). Turning to the overall study: Changes in the T cell repertoire over the course of pregnancy were examined in this study in women with multiple sclerosis.

The receptor library was made with the immunoSEQ multiplex PCR assay. What TCRdb holds here is the immuneACCESS table cut down to in-frame rearrangements. Part of the clones is not present; checked against another copy, under half of the missing clones reflect an unresolved V gene, and the others are unexplained. The sample table shows roughly 43,000 clones, and about 88% are seen once. The top ten clonotypes cover roughly 1.2% of the sample. The TCR originated in a female donor with multiple sclerosis, enrolled in a pregnancy study. The material sequenced was CD4+ T cells from peripheral blood mononuclear cells, taken after pregnancy. The V gene is TRBV7-9 and the J gene is TRBJ1-4; the D gene is not confidently resolved. Here the CDR3 is given as CASSLGTQPPEKLFF. The sequenced DNA is TGTGCCAGCAGCTTAGGCACACAGCCACCTGAAAAACTGTTTTTT.